This T cell receptor beta chain was found in a study of blood T cells in healthy people across ages. Study conclusions and caveats: Age brought a roughly linear fall in TCR beta diversity measured per million T cells. Not knowing donor CMV status may have confounded expanded clonotype changes.

There are 13 residues in the CDR3. In germline, CDR1 is MNHEY, CDR2 SMNVEV (reference sequence). The total RNA that was extracted per sample amounted to at least 5.5 micrograms. With regard to this clonotype: The antigen remains unidentified.

Primers used in a second PCR of roughly 6 to 12 cycles were a sample-barcoded 5' primer and a J-beta primer mix. Each CDR3 protein gets one entry after TCRdb re-called the 5' RACE reads with MiXCR. Of more than 650,000 distinct CDR3 sequences listed, approximately 53% were seen once; the top ten hold about two fifths. The specimen sequenced was blood. V and J are TRBV27 and TRBJ2-1, with D possibly TRBD1 on 5 matching bases. The end of the DNA fits TRBJ2-7 better, so the J call may be wrong. This TCR was recovered from a man older than 75 in good health. The CDR3 spells CASSPFDSYEQYF. The CDR3 DNA reads as TGTGCCAGCAGTCCCTTCGACAGCTACGAGCAGTACTTC.